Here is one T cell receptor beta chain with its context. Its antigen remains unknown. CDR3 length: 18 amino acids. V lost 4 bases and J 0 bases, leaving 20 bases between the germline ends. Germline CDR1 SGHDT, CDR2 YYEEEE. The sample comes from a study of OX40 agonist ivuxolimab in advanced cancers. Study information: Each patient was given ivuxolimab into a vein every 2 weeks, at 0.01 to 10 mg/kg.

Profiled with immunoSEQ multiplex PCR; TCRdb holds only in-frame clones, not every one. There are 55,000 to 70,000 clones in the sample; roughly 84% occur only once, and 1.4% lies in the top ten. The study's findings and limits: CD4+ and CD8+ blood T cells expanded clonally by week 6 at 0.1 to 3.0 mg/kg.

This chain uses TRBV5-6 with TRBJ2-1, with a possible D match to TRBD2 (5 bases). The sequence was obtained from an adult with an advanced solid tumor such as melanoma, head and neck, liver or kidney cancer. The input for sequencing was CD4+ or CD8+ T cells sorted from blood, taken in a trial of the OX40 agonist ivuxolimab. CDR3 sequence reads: CASSPWNGVKSSYNEQFF. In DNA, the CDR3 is TGTGCCAGCAGCCCCTGGAACGGGGTGAAGAGCTCCTACAATGAGCAGTTCTTC.